This T cell receptor beta chain appears in the sequencing data of a study of CD8+ T cells in alopecia areata (dated 2018 in TCRdb). With respect to the entire study: The treated patients took part in an open-label pilot trial in which moderate-to-severe alopecia areata was treated with oral tofacitinib at 5 to 10 mg twice daily. Scalp clonality was compared across normal scalp (n=4), patchy alopecia areata scalp (n=8), and alopecia totalis/universalis scalp (n=8). Human TCRbeta sequencing covered scalp tissue and sorted CD4+ and CD8+ peripheral blood T cells from patchy and totalis/universalis alopecia areata patients and healthy controls. Patients stayed on tofacitinib for 6 to 18 months and then had 6 months of follow-up off drug so that delayed response and recurrence could be assessed. Amplification of TCRbeta CDR3 regions was done by immunoSEQ multiplex PCR using 35 Vbeta forward primers and 13 Jbeta reverse primers. To study T cell clonal expansion in alopecia areata, the researchers applied high-throughput TCRbeta sequencing to both the C3H/HeJ mouse model and human patients. Biopsies were taken from tofacitinib-treated patients at baseline and at 4 and 24 weeks of treatment, and a later scalp biopsy was taken in several of the tofacitinib-treated patients. RNA came from the PAXgene miRNA kit for fixed scalp, the miRNeasy kit for PBMCs, and the RNeasy kit for mouse skin. Results the study describes overall, beyond this receptor: Shared TCR sequences between patients were less evident than in mice, which may be partly attributable to HLA diversity in the patient population. Higher clonality and more expanded CD8+ clones were observed in lesional scalp than in normal scalp, particularly in alopecia totalis/universalis, a finding suggestive of antigenic drive. Unlike mouse skin, where gammadelta T cells dominate, normal human skin contains resident alphabeta T cells that get sequenced too, which complicates analysis of the scalp TCR repertoire.

Turning to this clone: The antigen it recognizes is unknown. No much larger clone exists at a distance of one base, and base qualities are not known.

The receptor library was made with the immunoSEQ multiplex PCR assay. For TCR sequencing, RNA was extracted from every sample and reverse transcribed into cDNA to serve as template. SuperScript III was used for first-strand cDNA synthesis, primed with a 2:1 mix of oligo-dT and random hexamers. A synthetic immune receptor repertoire was used to gauge amplification bias, and whatever bias remained was removed computationally. The study's own analysis went as follows. After raw reads were preprocessed to remove errors, the CDR3 was defined following IMGT conventions as running from the conserved cysteine to phenylalanine. Clonality was computed by normalizing Shannon entropy by log2 of the number of productive unique TCRs and subtracting the result from 1. CD4 or CD8 identity of scalp clones was inferred by cross-referencing scalp TCRbeta sequences with sorted blood CD4 and CD8 repertoires. TCRdb stores this immuneACCESS table with in-frame sequences only. Part of the clones is absent; in the studies checked, under half of the shortfall reflects unresolved V genes, and no reason is known for the rest. V and J calls and clone size are those listed in that table; D and trimming were worked out from the DNA. The sample table records 200,000 to 250,000 clones; roughly two thirds of these occur just once. The ten largest clones take up more than 0.95% of the sample.

Interpreted using the paper, the time point label stands for: baseline before oral tofacitinib. From alopecia areata patients, peripheral blood was collected along with lesional scalp punch biopsies. PBMCs were isolated by density centrifugation and stained for CD3, CD4 and CD8, and CD4+ and CD8+ T cells were sorted on a FACSAria. For CDR1 and CDR2, the germline V gene lists SQVTM and ANQGSEA. The junction shows trimming of 4 bases on V and 4 bases on J, plus 19 bases between the germline ends. The CDR3 runs 15 residues from the cysteine to the phenylalanine. The sequence is cut down to CDR3 DNA, 45 bases in frame from base 1.

The sequence joins TRBV29-1 to TRBJ1-2; matching of 5 bases hints at TRBD1 as the D gene. This material consisted of CD4+ T cells sorted from blood, taken at week 0. This TCR derives from a human donor with alopecia areata. The CDR3 loop reads CSVVGGKGVLYGYTF. In nucleotide form, the sequence is TGCAGCGTTGTCGGGGGAAAGGGCGTTCTCTATGGCTACACCTTC.